The 6 T cell receptor beta chains below were found in one sample sequenced in a study of cytomegalovirus exposure and HLA in healthy donors. Some clones are missing from TCRdb's copy, which holds only in-frame ones; the method was immunoSEQ multiplex PCR. Among 50,000 to 70,000 clones listed, 85% to 95% were seen once. The sequencing input was PBMCs. The receptors originated from a woman between 18 and 30 years old in good health and CMV-seropositive.

The CDR3 DNA reads as TGCGCCAGCAGGCAGGGGGCGGCTGGAAACACCATATATTTT. Translated, it gives CASRQGAAGNTIYF. The chain has TRBV5-1 and TRBJ1-3, with 8 bases aligning to TRBD1. Germline trimming cut 5 bases from V and 2 bases from J; bases unmatched to any gene: 3. In germline, CDR1 is SGHRS, CDR2 YFSETQ. This CDR3 spans 14 amino acids.

The chain couples TRBV6-1 to TRBJ1-2; D is undetermined. The length of the CDR3 is 12 residues. V lost 4 bases and J lost 3, with 6 bases in between. The germline V gene has CDR1 MNHNS and CDR2 SASEGT. This CDR3 is CASSVDYYGYTF. The CDR3 bases are TGTGCCAGCAGTGTGGACTACTATGGCTACACCTTC.

The rearrangement uses TRBV4-1 and TRBJ2-2; no firm D call. The CDR3 sequence is 17 residues long. With 0 bases removed from V and 0 bases from J, the gap between germline ends came to 11 bases. Germline V gene data show CDR1 as MGHRA and CDR2 as YSYEKL. The DNA for the CDR3 is TGCGCCAGCAGCCAAGACCTGGCCCGGGCGAACACCGGGGAGCTGTTTTTT. It yields the protein CASSQDLARANTGELFF.

The gene calls are TRBV4-2 and TRBJ2-3, with 10 positions matching TRBD1. Germline V lookup: CDR1 LGHNA, CDR2 YNFKEQ. The V gene end was trimmed by 1 base and the J gene end by 6 bases; junction bases not matched to a gene: 10. This CDR3 region has 17 residues. CDR3 bases: TGTGCCAGCAGCCAAGGAGCAACCCGGGACAGGGGCGATACGCAGTATTTT. This codes for CASSQGATRDRGDTQYF.

V and J are TRBV28 and TRBJ2-1; 7 bases map to TRBD1. From germline, CDR1 is MDHEN and CDR2 SYDVKM. The trim removed 5 bases at V and 5 bases at J, leaving 12 bases unmatched. There are 16 residues in the CDR3. The CDR3 nucleotides are TGTGCCAGCAGTCCGTTGACAGGGACGCTTAACAATGAGCAGTTCTTC. Translating gives CASSPLTGTLNNEQFF.

The chain is built from TRBV10-2 and TRBJ2-3; TRBD2 aligns across 11 bases. This CDR3 comprises 18 residues. CDR1 and CDR2 from the germline V gene are WSHSY and SAAADI. The V and J ends lost 10 bases and 2 bases, in that order; junction bases with no gene match: 17. CDR3 coding DNA: TGCGCCACCTCAATCGGGACTAGCGGAAACGTAATCACAGATACGCAGTATTTT. The encoded protein is CATSIGTSGNVITDTQYF.